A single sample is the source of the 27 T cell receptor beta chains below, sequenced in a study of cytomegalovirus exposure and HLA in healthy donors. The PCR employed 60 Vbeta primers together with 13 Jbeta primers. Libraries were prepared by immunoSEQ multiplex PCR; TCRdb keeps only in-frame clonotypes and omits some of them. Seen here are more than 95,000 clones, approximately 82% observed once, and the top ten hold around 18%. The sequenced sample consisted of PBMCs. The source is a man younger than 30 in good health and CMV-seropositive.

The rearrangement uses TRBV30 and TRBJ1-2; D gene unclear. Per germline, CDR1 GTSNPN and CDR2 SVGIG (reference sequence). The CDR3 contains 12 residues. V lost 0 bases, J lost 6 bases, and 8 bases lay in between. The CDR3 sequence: CAWSVPPDGYTF. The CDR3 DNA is TGTGCCTGGAGTGTACCCCCGGATGGCTACACCTTC.

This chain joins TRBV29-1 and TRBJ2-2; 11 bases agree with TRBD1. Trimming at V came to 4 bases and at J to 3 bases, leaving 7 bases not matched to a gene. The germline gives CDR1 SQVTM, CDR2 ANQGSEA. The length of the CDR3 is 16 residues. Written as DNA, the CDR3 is TGCAGCGTTGGATTTAAGGGACAGGGGGACACCGGGGAGCTGTTTTTT. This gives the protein CSVGFKGQGDTGELFF.

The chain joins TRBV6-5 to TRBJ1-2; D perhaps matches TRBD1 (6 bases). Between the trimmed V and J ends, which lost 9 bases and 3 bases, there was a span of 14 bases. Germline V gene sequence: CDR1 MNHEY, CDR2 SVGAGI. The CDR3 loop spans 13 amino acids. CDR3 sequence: CASGGRGDYGYTF. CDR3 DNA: TGTGCCAGTGGGGGCCGGGGGGACTATGGCTACACCTTC.

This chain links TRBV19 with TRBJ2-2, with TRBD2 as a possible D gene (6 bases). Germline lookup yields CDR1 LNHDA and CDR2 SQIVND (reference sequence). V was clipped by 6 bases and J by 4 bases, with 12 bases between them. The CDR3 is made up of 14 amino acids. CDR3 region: CASRVGGVTGELFF. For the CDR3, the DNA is TGTGCCAGTAGGGTAGGAGGGGTCACCGGGGAGCTGTTTTTT.

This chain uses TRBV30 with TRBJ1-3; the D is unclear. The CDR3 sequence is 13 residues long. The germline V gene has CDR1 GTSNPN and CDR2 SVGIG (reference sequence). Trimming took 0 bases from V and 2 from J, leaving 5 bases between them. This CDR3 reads CAWSVATGNTIYF. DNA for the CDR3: TGTGCCTGGAGTGTAGCGACTGGAAACACCATATATTTT.

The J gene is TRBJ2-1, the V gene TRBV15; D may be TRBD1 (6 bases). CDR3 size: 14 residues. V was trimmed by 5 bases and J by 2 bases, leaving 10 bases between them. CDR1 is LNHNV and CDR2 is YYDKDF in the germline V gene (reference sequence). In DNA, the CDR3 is TGTGCCACCAGCTGGCAGGGGACCTACAATGAGCAGTTCTTC. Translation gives CATSWQGTYNEQFF.

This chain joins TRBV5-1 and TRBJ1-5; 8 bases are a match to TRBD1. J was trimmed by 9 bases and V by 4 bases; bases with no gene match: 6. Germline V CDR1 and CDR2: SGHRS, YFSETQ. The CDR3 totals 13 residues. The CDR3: CASSVNRGVPQHF. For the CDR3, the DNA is TGCGCCAGCAGCGTAAACAGGGGGGTGCCCCAGCATTTT.

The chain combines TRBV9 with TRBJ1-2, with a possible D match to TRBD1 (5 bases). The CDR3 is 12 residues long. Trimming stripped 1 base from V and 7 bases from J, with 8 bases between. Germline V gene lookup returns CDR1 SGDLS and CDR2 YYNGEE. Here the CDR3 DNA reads TGTGCCAGCAGCGTACTAGGGGCTGGCTACACCTTC. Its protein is CASSVLGAGYTF.

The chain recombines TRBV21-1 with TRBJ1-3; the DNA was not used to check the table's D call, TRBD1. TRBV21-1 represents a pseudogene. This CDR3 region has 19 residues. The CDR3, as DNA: TGTGCCAGCAGCAACGAGGTTCCCTTCGTCAGGGGCAGTGGAAACACCATATATTTT. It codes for CASSNEVPFVRGSGNTIYF.

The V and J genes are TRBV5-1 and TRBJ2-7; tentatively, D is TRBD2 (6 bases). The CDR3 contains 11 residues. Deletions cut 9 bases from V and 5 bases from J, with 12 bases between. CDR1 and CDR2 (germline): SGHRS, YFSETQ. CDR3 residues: CATSEGNEQYF. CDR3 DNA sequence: TGCGCCACCTCGGAGGGGAACGAGCAGTACTTC.

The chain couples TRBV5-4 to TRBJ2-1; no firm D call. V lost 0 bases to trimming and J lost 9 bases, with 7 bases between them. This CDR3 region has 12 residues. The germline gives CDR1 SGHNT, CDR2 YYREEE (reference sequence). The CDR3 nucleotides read TGTGCCAGCAGCTTGGCACCCGGTGAGCAGTTCTTC. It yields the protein CASSLAPGEQFF.

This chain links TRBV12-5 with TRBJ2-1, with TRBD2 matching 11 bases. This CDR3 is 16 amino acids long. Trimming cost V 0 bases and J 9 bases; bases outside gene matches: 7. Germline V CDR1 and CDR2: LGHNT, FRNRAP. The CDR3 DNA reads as TGTGCTAGTGGTTTGGTAAATAGCGGGGGGGCGTTTGAGCAGTTCTTC. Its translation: CASGLVNSGGAFEQFF.

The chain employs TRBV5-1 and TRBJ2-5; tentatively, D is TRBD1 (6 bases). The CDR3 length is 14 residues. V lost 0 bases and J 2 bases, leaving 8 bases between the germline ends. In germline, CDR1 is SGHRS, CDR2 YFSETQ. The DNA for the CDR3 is TGCGCCAGCAGCTTGGCAGGGGAGCAAGAGACCCAGTACTTC. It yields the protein CASSLAGEQETQYF.

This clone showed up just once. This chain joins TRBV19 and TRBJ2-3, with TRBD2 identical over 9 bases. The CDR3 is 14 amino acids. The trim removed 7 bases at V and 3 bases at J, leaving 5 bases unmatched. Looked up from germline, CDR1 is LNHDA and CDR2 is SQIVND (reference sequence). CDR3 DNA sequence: TGTGCCAGTAACGGGGGACTAGCAACAGATACGCAGTATTTT. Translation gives CASNGGLATDTQYF.

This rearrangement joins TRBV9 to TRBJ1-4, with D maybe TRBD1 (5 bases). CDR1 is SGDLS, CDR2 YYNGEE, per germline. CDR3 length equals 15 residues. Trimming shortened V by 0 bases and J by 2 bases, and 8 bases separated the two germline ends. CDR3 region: CASSVGGGTNEKLFF. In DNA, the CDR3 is TGTGCCAGCAGCGTAGGCGGGGGGACTAATGAAAAACTGTTTTTT.

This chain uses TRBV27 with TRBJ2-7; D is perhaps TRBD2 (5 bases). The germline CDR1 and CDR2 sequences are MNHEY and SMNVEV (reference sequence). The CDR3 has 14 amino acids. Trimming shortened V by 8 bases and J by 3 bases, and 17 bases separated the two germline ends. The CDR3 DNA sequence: TGTGCCAGCGCAACCCACCGGGGAAGCTACGAGCAGTACTTC. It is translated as CASATHRGSYEQYF.

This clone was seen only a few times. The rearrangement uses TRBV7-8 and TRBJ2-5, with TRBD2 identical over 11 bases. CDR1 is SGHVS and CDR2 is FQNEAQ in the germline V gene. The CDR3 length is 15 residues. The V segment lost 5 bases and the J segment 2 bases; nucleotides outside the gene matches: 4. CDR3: CASSVRLAGQETQYF. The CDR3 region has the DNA TGTGCCAGCAGCGTTAGACTAGCGGGGCAAGAGACCCAGTACTTC. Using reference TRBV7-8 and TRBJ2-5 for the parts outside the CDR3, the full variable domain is GAGVSQSPRYKVAKRGQDVALRCDPISGHVSLFWYQQALGQGPEFLTYFQNEAQLDKSGLPSDRFFAERPEGSVSTLKIQRTQQEDSAVYLCASSVRLAGQETQYFGPGTRLLVL.

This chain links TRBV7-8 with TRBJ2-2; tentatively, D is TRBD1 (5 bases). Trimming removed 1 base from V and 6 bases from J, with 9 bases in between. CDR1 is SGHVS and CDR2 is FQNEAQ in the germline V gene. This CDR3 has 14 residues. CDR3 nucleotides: TGTGCCAGCAGCTTAGAGGCAGGGTCCGGGGAGCTGTTTTTT. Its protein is CASSLEAGSGELFF.

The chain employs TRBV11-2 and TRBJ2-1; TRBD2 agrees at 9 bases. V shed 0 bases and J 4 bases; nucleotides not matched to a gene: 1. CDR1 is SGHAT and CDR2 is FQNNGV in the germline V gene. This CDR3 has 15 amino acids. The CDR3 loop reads CASSLEAGGYNEQFF. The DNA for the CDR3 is TGTGCCAGCAGCTTAGAGGCGGGGGGGTACAATGAGCAGTTCTTC.

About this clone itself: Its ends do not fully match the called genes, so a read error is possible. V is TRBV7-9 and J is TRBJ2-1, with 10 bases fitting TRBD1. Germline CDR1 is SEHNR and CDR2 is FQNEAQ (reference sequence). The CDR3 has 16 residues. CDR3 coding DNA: TGTGCCAGCAGCTTAATGGGACAGGGGATTAGTTCCCCCATGGTCTTC. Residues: CASSLMGQGISSPMVF.

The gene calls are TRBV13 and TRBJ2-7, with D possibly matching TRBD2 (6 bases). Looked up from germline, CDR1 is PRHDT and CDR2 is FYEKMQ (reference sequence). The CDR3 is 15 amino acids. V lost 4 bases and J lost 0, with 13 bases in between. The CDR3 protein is CASSSSGAASYEQYF. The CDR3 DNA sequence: TGTGCCAGCAGCTCCTCGGGAGCCGCCTCCTACGAGCAGTACTTC.

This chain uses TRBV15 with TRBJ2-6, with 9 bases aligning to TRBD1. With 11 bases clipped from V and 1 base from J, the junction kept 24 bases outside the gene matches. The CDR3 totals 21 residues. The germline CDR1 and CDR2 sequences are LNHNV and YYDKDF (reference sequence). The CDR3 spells CASSFKVGAGQGISGANVLTF. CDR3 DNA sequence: TGTGCCTCCTCTTTTAAGGTGGGGGCGGGACAGGGAATATCTGGGGCCAACGTCCTGACTTTC.

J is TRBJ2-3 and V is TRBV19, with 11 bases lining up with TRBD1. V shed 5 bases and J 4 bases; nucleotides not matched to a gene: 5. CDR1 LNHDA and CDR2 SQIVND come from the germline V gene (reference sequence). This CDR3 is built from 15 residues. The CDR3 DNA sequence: TGTGCCAGTAGTGGGGGACAGGGGGACGCAGATACGCAGTATTTT. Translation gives CASSGGQGDADTQYF.

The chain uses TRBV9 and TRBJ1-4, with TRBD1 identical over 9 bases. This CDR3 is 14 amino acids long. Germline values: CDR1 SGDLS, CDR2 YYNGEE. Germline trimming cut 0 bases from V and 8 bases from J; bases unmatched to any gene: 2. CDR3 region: CASSVDRGREKLFF. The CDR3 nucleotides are TGTGCCAGCAGCGTAGACAGGGGGCGCGAAAAACTGTTTTTT.

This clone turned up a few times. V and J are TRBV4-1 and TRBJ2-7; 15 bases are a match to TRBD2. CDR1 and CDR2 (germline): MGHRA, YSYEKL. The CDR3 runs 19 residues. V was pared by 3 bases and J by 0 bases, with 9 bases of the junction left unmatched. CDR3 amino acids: CASSHPGLAGGSSSYEQYF. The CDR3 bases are TGCGCCAGCAGCCACCCCGGACTAGCGGGGGGGTCGAGCTCCTACGAGCAGTACTTC.

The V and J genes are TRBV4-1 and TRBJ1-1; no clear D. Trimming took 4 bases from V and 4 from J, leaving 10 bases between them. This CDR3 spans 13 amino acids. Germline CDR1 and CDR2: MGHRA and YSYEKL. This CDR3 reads CASSLGPSTEAFF. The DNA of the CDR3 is TGCGCCAGCAGCCTGGGCCCGAGCACTGAAGCTTTCTTT.

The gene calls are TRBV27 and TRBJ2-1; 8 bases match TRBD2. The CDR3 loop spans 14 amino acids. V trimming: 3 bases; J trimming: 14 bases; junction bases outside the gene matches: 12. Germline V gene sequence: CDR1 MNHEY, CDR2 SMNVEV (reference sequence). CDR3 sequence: CASSFLVAGTSKFF. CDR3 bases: TGTGCCAGCAGTTTCCTTGTTGCCGGGACTAGTAAGTTCTTC.